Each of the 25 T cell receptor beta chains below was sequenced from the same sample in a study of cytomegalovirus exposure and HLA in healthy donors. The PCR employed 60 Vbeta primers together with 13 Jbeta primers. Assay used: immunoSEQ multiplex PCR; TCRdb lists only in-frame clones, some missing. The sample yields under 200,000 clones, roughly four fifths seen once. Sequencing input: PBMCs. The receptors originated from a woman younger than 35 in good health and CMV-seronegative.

CDR3 sequence: CASSYGGARTEAFF. The CDR3 DNA sequence: TGTGCCAGCAGTTACGGGGGGGCGCGCACTGAAGCTTTCTTT. The chain combines TRBV6-5 with TRBJ1-1, with D possibly being TRBD1 (6 bases). Per the germline V gene, CDR1 is MNHEY and CDR2 is SVGAGI. Trimming removed 2 bases from V and 4 bases from J, with 11 bases in between. The CDR3 is 14 amino acids.

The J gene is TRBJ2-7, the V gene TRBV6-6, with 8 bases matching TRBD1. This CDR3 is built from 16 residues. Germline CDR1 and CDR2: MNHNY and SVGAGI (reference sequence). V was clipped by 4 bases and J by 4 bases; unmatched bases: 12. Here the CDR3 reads CASSFSNETGAYEQYF. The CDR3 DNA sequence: TGTGCCAGCAGTTTCTCGAACGAGACAGGGGCATACGAGCAGTACTTC.

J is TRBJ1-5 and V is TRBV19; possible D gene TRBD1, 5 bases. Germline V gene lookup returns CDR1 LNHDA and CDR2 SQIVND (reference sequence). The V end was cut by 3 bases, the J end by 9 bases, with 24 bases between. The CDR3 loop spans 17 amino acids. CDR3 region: CASSMWGEIGTSRPQHF. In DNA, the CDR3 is TGTGCCAGTAGTATGTGGGGCGAAATAGGAACCTCTCGGCCCCAGCATTTT.

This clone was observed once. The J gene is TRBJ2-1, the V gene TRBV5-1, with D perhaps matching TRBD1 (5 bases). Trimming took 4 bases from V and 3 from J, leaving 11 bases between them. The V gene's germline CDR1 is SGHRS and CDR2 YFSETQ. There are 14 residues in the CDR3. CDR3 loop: CASSPTDSYNEQFF. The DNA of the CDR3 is TGCGCCAGCAGCCCTACCGACAGCTACAATGAGCAGTTCTTC.

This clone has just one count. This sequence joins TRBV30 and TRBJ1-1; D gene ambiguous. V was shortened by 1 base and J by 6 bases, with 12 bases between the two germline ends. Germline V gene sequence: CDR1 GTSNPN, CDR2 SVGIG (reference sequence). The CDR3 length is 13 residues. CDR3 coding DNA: TGTGCCTGGAGTGATTACGCGGAGCCTGAAGCTTTCTTT. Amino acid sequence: CAWSDYAEPEAFF. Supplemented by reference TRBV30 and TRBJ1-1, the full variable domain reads SQTIHQWPATLVQPVGSPLSLECTVEGTSNPNLYWYRQAAGRGLQLLFYSVGIGQISSEVPQNLSASRPQDRQFILSSKKLLLSDSGFYLCAWSDYAEPEAFFGQGTRLTVV.

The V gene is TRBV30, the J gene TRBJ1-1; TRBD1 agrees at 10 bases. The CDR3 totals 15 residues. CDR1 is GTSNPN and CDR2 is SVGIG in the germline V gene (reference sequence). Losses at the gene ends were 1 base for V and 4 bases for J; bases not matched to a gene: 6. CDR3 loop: CAWSADRGLVTEAFF. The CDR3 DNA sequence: TGTGCCTGGAGTGCAGACAGGGGGCTGGTCACTGAAGCTTTCTTT. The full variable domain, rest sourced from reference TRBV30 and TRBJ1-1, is SQTIHQWPATLVQPVGSPLSLECTVEGTSNPNLYWYRQAAGRGLQLLFYSVGIGQISSEVPQNLSASRPQDRQFILSSKKLLLSDSGFYLCAWSADRGLVTEAFFGQGTRLTVV.

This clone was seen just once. This chain's CDR3 is CATSRDRGLIYGYTF. CDR3 bases: TGTGCCACCAGCAGAGATCGAGGCTTAATCTATGGCTACACCTTC. The chain employs TRBV15 and TRBJ1-2; D is undetermined. The ends were cut back, 0 bases at V and 4 bases at J, with 12 bases in the middle. CDR3 length: 15 residues. Germline V gives CDR1 LNHNV, CDR2 YYDKDF (reference sequence).

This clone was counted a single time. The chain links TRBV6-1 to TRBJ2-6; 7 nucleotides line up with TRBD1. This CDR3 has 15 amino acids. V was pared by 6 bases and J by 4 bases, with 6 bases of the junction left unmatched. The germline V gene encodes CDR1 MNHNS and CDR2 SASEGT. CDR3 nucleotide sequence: TGTGCCAGCAGCGCGACAGGGTTCGGGGCCAACGTCCTGACTTTC. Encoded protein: CASSATGFGANVLTF.

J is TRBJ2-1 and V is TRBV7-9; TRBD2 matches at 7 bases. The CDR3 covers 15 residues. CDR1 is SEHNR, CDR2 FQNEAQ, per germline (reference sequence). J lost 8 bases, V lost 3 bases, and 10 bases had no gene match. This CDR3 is CASSFEGGPLYEQFF. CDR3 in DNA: TGTGCCAGCAGCTTTGAGGGAGGGCCTTTATATGAGCAGTTCTTC.

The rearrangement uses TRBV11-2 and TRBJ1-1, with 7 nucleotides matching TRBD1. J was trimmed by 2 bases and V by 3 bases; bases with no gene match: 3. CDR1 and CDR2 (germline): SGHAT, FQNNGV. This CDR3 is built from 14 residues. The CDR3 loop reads CASSLAGGNTEAFF. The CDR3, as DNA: TGTGCCAGCAGCTTGGCAGGGGGAAACACTGAAGCTTTCTTT.

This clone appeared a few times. The CDR3 nucleotides are TGTGCCAGCTGCGGGTCCGTACATGAGCAGTTCTTC. This translates into CASCGSVHEQFF. V usage is TRBV6-6 and J usage is TRBJ2-1; a weak D match, TRBD2 (5 bases). CDR1 is MNHNY and CDR2 is SVGAGI in the germline V gene (reference sequence). V lost 8 bases, J lost 8 bases, and 13 bases lay in between. CDR3 length: 12 amino acids.

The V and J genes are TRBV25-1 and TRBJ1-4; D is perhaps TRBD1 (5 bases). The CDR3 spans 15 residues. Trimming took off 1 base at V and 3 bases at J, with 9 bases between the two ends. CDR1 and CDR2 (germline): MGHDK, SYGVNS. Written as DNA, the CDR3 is TGTGCCAGCAGTGAATCCCAGGGATCTAATGAAAAACTGTTTTTT. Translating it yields CASSESQGSNEKLFF. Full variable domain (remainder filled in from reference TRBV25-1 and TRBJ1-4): EADIYQTPRYLVIGTGKKITLECSQTMGHDKMYWYQQDPGMELHLIHYSYGVNSTEKGDLSSESTVSRIRTEHFPLTLESARPSHTSQYLCASSESQGSNEKLFFGSGTQLSVL.

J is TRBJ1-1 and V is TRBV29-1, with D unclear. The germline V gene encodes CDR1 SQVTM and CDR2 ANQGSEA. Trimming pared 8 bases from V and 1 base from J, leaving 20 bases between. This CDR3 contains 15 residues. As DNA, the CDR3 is TGCAGCTCGAGGGAGAGTGTTAGATCGAACACTGAAGCTTTCTTT. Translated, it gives CSSRESVRSNTEAFF.

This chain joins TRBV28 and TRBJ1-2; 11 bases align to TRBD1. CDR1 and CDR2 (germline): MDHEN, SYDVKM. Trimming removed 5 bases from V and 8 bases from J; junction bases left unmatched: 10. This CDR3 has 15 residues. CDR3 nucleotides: TGTGCCAGCAGTAGACTTGGGACAGGGGGACGAGGCTACACCTTC. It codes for CASSRLGTGGRGYTF.

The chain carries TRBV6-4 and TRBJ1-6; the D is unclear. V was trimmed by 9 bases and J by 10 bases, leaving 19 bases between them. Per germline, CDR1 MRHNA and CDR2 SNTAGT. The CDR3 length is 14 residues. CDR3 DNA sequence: TGTGCCAGGCTCGGACCCCGGGGATCATCACCCCTCCACTTT. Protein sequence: CARLGPRGSSPLHF.

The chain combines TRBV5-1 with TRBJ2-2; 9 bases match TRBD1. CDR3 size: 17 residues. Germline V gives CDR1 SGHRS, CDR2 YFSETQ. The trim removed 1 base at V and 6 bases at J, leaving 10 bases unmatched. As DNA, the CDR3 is TGCGCCAGCAGCTTGTCGCGTCCGGGACAGGGTCCCGGGGAGCTGTTTTTT. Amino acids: CASSLSRPGQGPGELFF.

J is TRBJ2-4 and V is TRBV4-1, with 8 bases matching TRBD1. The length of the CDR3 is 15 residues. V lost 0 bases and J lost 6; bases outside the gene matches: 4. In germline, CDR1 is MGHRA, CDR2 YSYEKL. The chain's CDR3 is CASSQDGQGGNIQYF. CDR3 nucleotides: TGCGCCAGCAGCCAAGACGGACAGGGCGGAAACATTCAGTACTTC.

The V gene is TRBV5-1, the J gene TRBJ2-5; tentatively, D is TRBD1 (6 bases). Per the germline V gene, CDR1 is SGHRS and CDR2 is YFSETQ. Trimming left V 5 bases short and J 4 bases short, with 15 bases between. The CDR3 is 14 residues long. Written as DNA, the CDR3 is TGCGCCAGCAGGGGGCAGGGGACGGGAGAGACCCAGTACTTC. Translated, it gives CASRGQGTGETQYF. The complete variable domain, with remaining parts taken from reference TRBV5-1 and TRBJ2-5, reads KAGVTQTPRYLIKTRGQQVTLSCSPISGHRSVSWYQQTPGQGLQFLFEYFSETQRNKGNFPGRFSGRQFSNSRSEMNVSTLELGDSALYLCASRGQGTGETQYFGPGTRLLVL.

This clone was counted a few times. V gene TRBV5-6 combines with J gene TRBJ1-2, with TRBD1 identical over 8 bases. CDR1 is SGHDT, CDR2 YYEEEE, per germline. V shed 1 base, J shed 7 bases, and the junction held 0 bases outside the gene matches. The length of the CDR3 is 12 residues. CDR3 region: CASSLTGGGYTF. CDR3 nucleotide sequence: TGTGCCAGCAGCTTGACAGGGGGTGGCTACACCTTC.

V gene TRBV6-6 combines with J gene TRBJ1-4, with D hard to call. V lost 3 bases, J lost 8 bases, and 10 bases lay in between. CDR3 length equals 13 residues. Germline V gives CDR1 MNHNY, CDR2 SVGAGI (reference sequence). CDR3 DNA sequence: TGTGCCAGCAGTTATGCAGGTCAAGAAAAACTGTTTTTT. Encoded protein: CASSYAGQEKLFF.

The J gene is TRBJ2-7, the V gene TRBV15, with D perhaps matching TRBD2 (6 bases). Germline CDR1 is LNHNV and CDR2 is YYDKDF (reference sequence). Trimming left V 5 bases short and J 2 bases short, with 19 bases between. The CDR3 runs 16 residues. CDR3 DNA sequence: TGTGCCACCAGCCCTGGGCGGCGGGGTGGGACCTACGAGCAGTACTTC. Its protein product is CATSPGRRGGTYEQYF.

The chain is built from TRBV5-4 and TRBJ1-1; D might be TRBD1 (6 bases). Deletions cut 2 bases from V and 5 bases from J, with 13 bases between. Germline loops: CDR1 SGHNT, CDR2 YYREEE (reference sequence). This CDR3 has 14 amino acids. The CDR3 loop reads CASSFRSRGTEAFF. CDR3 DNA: TGTGCCAGCAGCTTCCGAAGCAGGGGTACTGAAGCTTTCTTT.

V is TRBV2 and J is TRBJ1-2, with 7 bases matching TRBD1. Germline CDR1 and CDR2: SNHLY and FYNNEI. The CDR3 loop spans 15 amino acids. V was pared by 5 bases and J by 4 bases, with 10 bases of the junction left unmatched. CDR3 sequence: CASSYGGTASYGYTF. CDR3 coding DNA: TGTGCCAGCAGTTATGGCGGGACAGCTTCCTATGGCTACACCTTC.

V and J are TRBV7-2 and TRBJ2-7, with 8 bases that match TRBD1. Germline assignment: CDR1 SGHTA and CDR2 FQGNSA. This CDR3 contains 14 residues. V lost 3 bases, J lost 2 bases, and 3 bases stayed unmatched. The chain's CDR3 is CASSFDRGAYEQYF. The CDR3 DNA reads TGTGCCAGCAGCTTCGACAGGGGAGCCTACGAGCAGTACTTC.

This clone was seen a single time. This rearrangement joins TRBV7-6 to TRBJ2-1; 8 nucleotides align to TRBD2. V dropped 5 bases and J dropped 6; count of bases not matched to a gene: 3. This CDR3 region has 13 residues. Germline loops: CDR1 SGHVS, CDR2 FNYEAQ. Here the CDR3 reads CASSPGTSNEQFF. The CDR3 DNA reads TGTGCCAGCAGCCCGGGGACTAGCAATGAGCAGTTCTTC.